This T cell receptor beta chain was observed in a study of T-cell reconstitution after alpha-beta-depleted transplantation in children. General study results and limits: Some patients owed their high day-60 TCRbeta diversity to surviving recipient T cells and thymic progenitors. In patients about two months after transplant, alpha-beta T cells reportedly arose from several hundred expanded graft clones.

Only a few counts were recorded for this clonotype. Its specificity is unknown. Unique molecular identifiers tagged the TCRbeta library. TCRdb used MiXCR to reprocess the PCR reads, holding one entry per CDR3 protein. The repertoire has roughly 66,000 distinct CDR3 sequences, approximately 4.4% of them found once; the top ten carry about 19%. Per the germline V gene, CDR1 is SGHNT and CDR2 is YYREEE (reference sequence). The CDR3 loop spans 13 amino acids. V gave up 2 bases and J gave up 7 bases, with 9 bases separating them. The rearrangement links TRBV5-4 to TRBJ2-2; D is uncertain. This TCR derives from a boy under three years old who had a stem cell transplant for acute myeloid leukemia, so the T cells may come from the graft donor. The specimen was PBMCs, mostly from graft donor cells, collected 180 days after TCRalphabeta/CD19-depleted stem cell transplant. For the CDR3, the DNA is TGTGCCAGCAGCTTTAAGGCCATCGGGGAGCTGTTTTTT. It is translated as CASSFKAIGELFF.